Each of the 25 T cell receptor beta chains below was sequenced from the same sample in a study of Graves' ophthalmopathy and Graves' hyperthyroidism. CDR3 regions of TCR beta were amplified from RNA transcripts. HTBI-primed RT-PCR formed the first round, and a multiplex PCR formed the second. TCRdb reanalysed the multiplex PCR reads using MiXCR and keeps one entry per CDR3 protein. In the table there are around 170,000 distinct CDR3 sequences, less than 45% of which are singletons. The sequenced sample was peripheral blood. The receptors were gathered from a woman aged 35 to 49 with Graves' ophthalmopathy.

The table lists this clonotype with a few counts. This chain connects TRBV28 to TRBJ2-7; no firm D call. CDR1 is MDHEN and CDR2 is SYDVKM in the germline V gene. The CDR3 sequence is 15 residues long. Trimming stripped 6 bases from V and 0 bases from J, with 15 bases between. The DNA for the CDR3 is TGTGCCAGCAGACCAAGACTCGATCTCTCCTACGAGCAGTACTTC. This gives the protein CASRPRLDLSYEQYF.

This clonotype was counted at least ten times. J is TRBJ1-3 and V is TRBV7-8, with 11 bases that match TRBD1. After removal of 4 bases from V and 6 bases from J, the junction contained 5 bases not matched to a gene. From germline, CDR1 is SGHVS and CDR2 FQNEAQ. The CDR3 is made up of 15 amino acids. The CDR3 here is CASSWGTGGVNTIYF. CDR3 nucleotides: TGTGCCAGCAGCTGGGGGACAGGGGGAGTAAACACCATATATTTT.

The V gene is TRBV28, the J gene TRBJ2-5, with 11 bases matching TRBD2. J was trimmed by 5 bases and V by 6 bases; bases with no gene match: 8. The CDR3 runs to 15 residues. Germline-derived CDR1 and CDR2 are MDHEN and SYDVKM. CDR3 sequence (DNA): TGTGCCAGCAGGGCTAGCGGGAGGCCCAGGGAGACCCAGTACTTC. Protein product: CASRASGRPRETQYF.

At least ten counts were recorded for this clonotype. The chain uses TRBV19 and TRBJ2-5; 7 positions agree with TRBD1. This CDR3 has 11 amino acids. Germline lookup yields CDR1 LNHDA and CDR2 SQIVND (reference sequence). J gave up 13 bases and V 5 bases, and 7 bases lay outside the gene matches. CDR3 protein: CASSAGQVSYF. The CDR3 nucleotides are TGTGCCAGTAGTGCTGGACAGGTCTCGTACTTC.

This clonotype was observed at least ten times. The V call is TRBV5-1, the J call TRBJ2-5; TRBD2 aligns across 8 bases. CDR3 length: 16 amino acids. V gave up 2 bases and J gave up 2 bases; unmatched junction bases: 8. The germline V gene has CDR1 SGHRS and CDR2 YFSETQ. CDR3 amino acids: CASSLREGLAQETQYF. As DNA, the CDR3 is TGCGCCAGCAGCTTACGGGAGGGCCTTGCACAAGAGACCCAGTACTTC. Full variable domain (missing parts from reference TRBV5-1 and TRBJ2-5): KAGVTQTPRYLIKTRGQQVTLSCSPISGHRSVSWYQQTPGQGLQFLFEYFSETQRNKGNFPGRFSGRQFSNSRSEMNVSTLELGDSALYLCASSLREGLAQETQYFGPGTRLLVL.

This clonotype has a count of ten or more. The rearrangement links TRBV4-2 to TRBJ2-7; 8 bases are shared with TRBD1. Trimming at V came to 4 bases and at J to 3 bases, leaving 5 bases not matched to a gene. The CDR3 covers 14 residues. Per germline, CDR1 LGHNA and CDR2 YNFKEQ. The CDR3 sequence: CASSPQDRDYEQYF. In nucleotides, the CDR3 is TGTGCCAGCAGCCCTCAGGACAGGGACTACGAGCAGTACTTC.

The table lists this clonotype with many counts. This chain uses TRBV11-2 with TRBJ2-7; a possible D gene is TRBD2 (5 bases). The ends were cut back, 0 bases at V and 4 bases at J, with 16 bases in the middle. The V gene's germline CDR1 is SGHAT and CDR2 FQNNGV. This CDR3 is built from 16 residues. The CDR3 region is CASSLDLGVRVYEQYF. CDR3 sequence (DNA): TGTGCCAGCAGCTTAGATCTCGGGGTGCGGGTGTACGAGCAGTACTTC.

In this sample, this clonotype turned up a few times. The gene calls are TRBV28 and TRBJ2-5, with TRBD2 matching over 10 bases. Germline trimming cut 6 bases from V and 2 bases from J; bases unmatched to any gene: 6. In germline, CDR1 is MDHEN, CDR2 SYDVKM. The length of the CDR3 is 15 residues. The CDR3 sequence is CASSSSGRGQETQYF. CDR3 bases: TGTGCCAGCAGCTCCAGCGGGAGGGGGCAAGAGACCCAGTACTTC.

This clonotype showed up many times. The chain uses TRBV7-8 and TRBJ2-7, with 7 nucleotides matching TRBD2. The junction had 6 bases not matched to a gene; V was cut back by 5 bases and J by 5 bases. Per germline, CDR1 SGHVS and CDR2 FQNEAQ. The CDR3 is 13 amino acids. The DNA of the CDR3 is TGTGCCAGCAGCCCCGGGACTACTCACGAGCAGTACTTC. Amino acids: CASSPGTTHEQYF.

The chain carries TRBV6-2 or TRBV6-3 and TRBJ2-2; 7 bases map to TRBD1. V was clipped by 4 bases and J by 4 bases; unmatched bases: 9. Germline V gene sequence: CDR1 MNHEY, CDR2 SVGEGT. This CDR3 spans 16 amino acids. The CDR3 reads CASSSDRAVSTGELFF. CDR3 DNA sequence: TGTGCCAGCAGTTCCGACAGGGCTGTTTCCACCGGGGAGCTGTTTTTT.

The V call is TRBV6-1, the J call TRBJ1-1, with D perhaps TRBD1 (5 bases). V lost 11 bases and J lost 4, with 17 bases in between. Germline assignment: CDR1 MNHNS and CDR2 SASEGT. CDR3 length equals 13 residues. The CDR3 spells CASGAAVGTEAFF. The CDR3 bases are TGTGCCTCTGGGGCGGCTGTGGGCACTGAAGCTTTCTTT.

In this sample, this clonotype turned up many times. V is TRBV14 and J is TRBJ1-1, with a tentative D call TRBD1 (6 bases). Germline V gene sequence: CDR1 SGHDN, CDR2 FVKESK. This CDR3 spans 14 amino acids. V lost 3 bases, J lost 2 bases, and 10 bases lay in between. CDR3 region: CASSHLQGNTEAFF. CDR3 DNA sequence: TGTGCCAGCAGCCACCTACAGGGTAACACTGAAGCTTTCTTT.

This clonotype has at least ten counts. The chain joins TRBV12-3 or TRBV12-4 to TRBJ1-5, with D uncertain. The V gene lost 3 bases and the J gene lost 6 bases, with 6 bases spanning the gap. This CDR3 has 12 residues. In DNA form, the CDR3 reads TGTGCCAGCAGTTTCCTAGCTCAGCCCCAGCATTTT. Translated: CASSFLAQPQHF.

There are many counts of this clonotype. The chain uses TRBV28 and TRBJ1-6, with 7 nucleotides matching TRBD1. The J segment lost 7 bases and the V segment lost 6 bases, leaving 6 bases of the junction unmatched. Looked up from germline, CDR1 is MDHEN and CDR2 is SYDVKM. There are 14 residues in the CDR3. DNA of the CDR3: TGTGCCAGCAGCCCGGACAGGTTAAATTCACCCCTCCACTTT. Protein sequence: CASSPDRLNSPLHF. Filled out from reference TRBV28 and TRBJ1-6, the complete variable domain reads DVKVTQSSRYLVKRTGEKVFLECVQDMDHENMFWYRQDPGLGLRLIYFSYDVKMKEKGDIPEGYSVSREKKERFSLILESASTNQTSMYLCASSPDRLNSPLHFGNGTRLTVT.

The sample holds one count of this clonotype. The J gene is TRBJ1-2, the V gene TRBV6-1; TRBD1 is a possible D gene (5 bases). This CDR3 has 10 residues. The V gene lost 7 bases and the J gene lost 7 bases, with 7 bases spanning the gap. The germline V gene has CDR1 MNHNS and CDR2 SASEGT. CDR3 nucleotide sequence: TGTGCCAGCACTGGGGCTGGCTACACCTTC. This codes for CASTGAGYTF.

This clonotype was found many times. The V call is TRBV4-3, the J call TRBJ2-2; TRBD1 aligns across 7 bases. This CDR3 spans 16 amino acids. In germline, CDR1 is LGHNA, CDR2 YSLEER. J gave up 5 bases and V 0 bases, and 6 bases lay outside the gene matches. CDR3 nucleotides: TGCGCCAGCAGCCAAGAGGGGGACAGATTTACCGGGGAGCTGTTTTTT. Its translation: CASSQEGDRFTGELFF.

The rearrangement uses TRBV6-1 and TRBJ1-1; TRBD1 matches at 8 bases. V shed 4 bases, J shed 0 bases, and the junction held 4 bases outside the gene matches. Germline CDR1 reads MNHNS; CDR2 reads SASEGT. There are 15 residues in the CDR3. The CDR3 DNA is TGTGCCAGCAGTGCAGGGGGCATCATGAACACTGAAGCTTTCTTT. It codes for CASSAGGIMNTEAFF.

This clonotype was seen at least ten times. V gene TRBV20-1 combines with J gene TRBJ1-1; 7 positions match TRBD1. The CDR3 runs to 15 residues. CDR1 is DFQATT and CDR2 is SNEGSKA in the germline V gene (reference sequence). V shed 0 bases and J 1 base; nucleotides not matched to a gene: 5. The CDR3 here is CSARDYYRGNTEAFF. DNA for the CDR3: TGCAGTGCTAGAGATTATTACAGGGGGAACACTGAAGCTTTCTTT.

The genes are TRBV7-9 and TRBJ2-7; 7 nucleotides agree with TRBD2. Unmatched junction bases numbered 7, after V lost 1 base and J lost 4 bases. There are 15 residues in the CDR3. Germline CDR1 is SEHNR and CDR2 is FQNEAQ (reference sequence). The CDR3 protein is CASSLEAGEVYEQYF. CDR3 nucleotides: TGTGCCAGCAGCTTAGAGGCGGGAGAGGTGTACGAGCAGTACTTC.

The table lists this clonotype with many counts. The rearrangement joins TRBV12-3 or TRBV12-4 to TRBJ1-2; TRBD1 aligns across 10 bases. CDR3 length equals 16 residues. Losses at the gene ends were 3 bases for V and 4 bases for J; bases not matched to a gene: 8. The CDR3 DNA sequence: TGTGCCAGCAGTTTTTCTGACAGGGGGCTGGGCTATGGCTACACCTTC. The encoded protein is CASSFSDRGLGYGYTF.

This chain connects TRBV12-3 or TRBV12-4 to TRBJ2-7; D call uncertain. V was pared by 1 base and J by 2 bases, with 9 bases between. This CDR3 has 14 residues. DNA for the CDR3: TGTGCCAGCAGTTTAGACTTGCCCGCCTACGAGCAGTACTTC. Its translation is CASSLDLPAYEQYF.

This clonotype was recorded many times. V and J are TRBV19 and TRBJ1-2; D may be TRBD1 (5 bases). Per the germline V gene, CDR1 is LNHDA and CDR2 is SQIVND (reference sequence). The CDR3 extends over 13 amino acids. V was trimmed by 7 bases and J by 2 bases, leaving 11 bases between them. CDR3 nucleotide sequence: TGTGCCAGTAACCCAACAGGCAACTATGGCTACACCTTC. Its translation is CASNPTGNYGYTF.

This clonotype came up many times. The chain carries TRBV28 and TRBJ1-6, with TRBD1 matching 8 bases. Looked up from germline, CDR1 is MDHEN and CDR2 is SYDVKM. The length of the CDR3 is 14 residues. The V gene end was trimmed by 4 bases and the J gene end by 6 bases; junction bases not matched to a gene: 2. CDR3 in amino acids: CASSWTGPNSPLHF. For the CDR3, the DNA is TGTGCCAGCAGTTGGACAGGGCCTAATTCACCCCTCCACTTT. Full variable domain (rest looked up from reference TRBV28 and TRBJ1-6): DVKVTQSSRYLVKRTGEKVFLECVQDMDHENMFWYRQDPGLGLRLIYFSYDVKMKEKGDIPEGYSVSREKKERFSLILESASTNQTSMYLCASSWTGPNSPLHFGNGTRLTVT.

The CDR3 loop is CASSPRSGGNTEAFF. The CDR3 DNA sequence: TGTGCCAGCAGCCCTCGGTCCGGCGGGAACACTGAAGCTTTCTTT. V gene TRBV7-3 combines with J gene TRBJ1-1; D remains ambiguous. Germline lookup yields CDR1 SGHTA and CDR2 FQGTGA. V dropped 5 bases and J dropped 1 base, with 14 bases sitting between them. The CDR3 is made up of 15 amino acids.

This clonotype was counted many times. This sequence joins TRBV12-3 or TRBV12-4 and TRBJ2-2, with 8 bases lining up with TRBD1. The CDR3 spans 13 residues. V shed 6 bases, J shed 6 bases, and the junction held 3 bases outside the gene matches. CDR3 coding DNA: TGTGCCAGCAGGATGACAGGGGCCGGGGAGCTGTTTTTT. Amino acid sequence: CASRMTGAGELFF.